The 22 T cell receptor beta chains below all came from one sample that was sequenced in a study of blood T cell dynamics during melanoma immunotherapy. Sequenced by immunoSEQ multiplex PCR; TCRdb stores in-frame clones only, minus some. The table lists approximately 10,000 clones, around 85% of them singletons, with roughly 3.7% in the top ten. Time point noted: week 3, after first cycle of checkpoint inhibitor. Specimen: blood, collected from a patient treated with checkpoint blockade. The receptors were sampled from a human donor with melanoma.

V and J are TRBV19 and TRBJ1-2, with D perhaps matching TRBD1 (5 bases). V was pared by 4 bases and J by 3 bases, with 18 bases between. CDR1 is LNHDA, CDR2 SQIVND, per germline (reference sequence). This CDR3 has 16 residues. The DNA for the CDR3 is TGTGCCAGTAGTACCCGGGACGCGATTCGGGACTATGGCTACACCTTC. This codes for CASSTRDAIRDYGYTF.

The V gene is TRBV19, the J gene TRBJ1-5, with D uncertain. Germline CDR1 is LNHDA and CDR2 is SQIVND (reference sequence). The CDR3 contains 14 residues. The V end was cut by 3 bases, the J end by 4 bases, with 10 bases between. This CDR3 is CASSIPPMNQPQHF. The CDR3 coding sequence is TGTGCCAGTAGTATCCCACCGATGAATCAGCCCCAGCATTTT.

V and J are TRBV5-5 and TRBJ2-1; 13 bases align to TRBD2. Trimming cost V 6 bases and J 9 bases; bases outside gene matches: 9. Germline CDR1 reads SGHKS; CDR2 reads YYEKEE (reference sequence). There are 15 residues in the CDR3. CDR3 protein: CASTKLAGGPREQFF. The CDR3 DNA reads as TGTGCCAGCACCAAACTAGCGGGAGGGCCCCGTGAGCAGTTCTTC.

The V call is TRBV9, the J call TRBJ1-1, with D tentatively TRBD1 (5 bases). CDR3 length: 14 residues. Germline loops: CDR1 SGDLS, CDR2 YYNGEE. The V end was cut by 3 bases, the J end by 6 bases, with 15 bases between. The CDR3 DNA follows: TGTGCCAGCAGCGGGACGGATCGGGGGGCTGAAGCTTTCTTT. It specifies CASSGTDRGAEAFF.

This clone was seen a few times. The rearrangement uses TRBV27 and TRBJ1-5; 8 positions agree with TRBD1. Germline lookup yields CDR1 MNHEY and CDR2 SMNVEV (reference sequence). Unmatched junction bases numbered 11, after V lost 4 bases and J lost 6 bases. This CDR3 region has 16 residues. CDR3 protein: CASSSKQTGVGQPQHF. CDR3 nucleotide sequence: TGTGCCAGCAGTTCCAAACAGACAGGGGTTGGTCAGCCCCAGCATTTT.

CDR3 region: CASSMLRDTTGELFF. In DNA, the CDR3 is TGTGCCAGTAGTATGTTACGGGACACCACCGGGGAGCTGTTTTTT. V and J are TRBV19 and TRBJ2-2; possible D gene TRBD1, 6 bases. V dropped 3 bases and J dropped 4 bases, with 12 bases sitting between them. CDR3 length: 15 amino acids. Germline CDR1 reads LNHDA; CDR2 reads SQIVND (reference sequence).

The chain is built from TRBV4-3 and TRBJ1-2; no clear D gene. The length of the CDR3 is 14 residues. The germline gives CDR1 LGHNA, CDR2 YSLEER. V dropped 1 base and J dropped 7 bases, with 13 bases sitting between them. The CDR3 region is CASSQGSWGTGYTF. CDR3 nucleotide sequence: TGCGCCAGCAGCCAAGGCTCATGGGGTACTGGCTACACCTTC.

V gene TRBV20-1 combines with J gene TRBJ2-7, with a possible D match to TRBD1 (5 bases). The CDR3 is 11 residues long. Germline V gene data show CDR1 as DFQATT and CDR2 as SNEGSKA (reference sequence). V lost 5 bases, J lost 5 bases, and 10 bases lay in between. CDR3 sequence reads: CSAGRADEQYF. The CDR3 region has the DNA TGCAGTGCTGGCAGGGCTGACGAGCAGTACTTC.

The rearrangement joins TRBV2 to TRBJ2-5, with TRBD2 matching 16 bases. Germline loops: CDR1 SNHLY, CDR2 FYNNEI. The CDR3 extends over 15 amino acids. The V gene end was trimmed by 6 bases and the J gene end by 5 bases; junction bases not matched to a gene: 3. CDR3 sequence: CASRGTSGRVETQYF. The CDR3 DNA reads TGTGCCAGCAGGGGGACTAGCGGGAGGGTCGAGACCCAGTACTTC.

The chain has TRBV7-6 and TRBJ2-7, with TRBD1 identical over 7 bases. After removal of 3 bases from V and 3 bases from J, the junction contained 5 bases not matched to a gene. Germline loops: CDR1 SGHVS, CDR2 FNYEAQ. The CDR3 covers 14 residues. The CDR3 loop reads CASSLSSGGYEQYF. CDR3 bases: TGTGCCAGCAGCTTGTCTTCAGGGGGCTACGAGCAGTACTTC. The variable domain in full, completed from reference TRBV7-6 and TRBJ2-7, reads GAGVSQSPRYKVTKRGQDVALRCDPISGHVSLYWYRQALGQGPEFLTYFNYEAQQDKSGLPNDRFSAERPEGSISTLTIQRTEQRDSAMYRCASSLSSGGYEQYFGPGTRLTVT.

This clone showed up just once. This rearrangement joins TRBV6-1 to TRBJ1-1; TRBD1 agrees at 7 bases. CDR1 MNHNS and CDR2 SASEGT come from the germline V gene. V was clipped by 5 bases and J by 0 bases; unmatched bases: 3. The CDR3 covers 14 residues. Here the CDR3 reads CASSPGGLNTEAFF. CDR3 in DNA: TGTGCCAGCAGTCCAGGGGGTCTGAACACTGAAGCTTTCTTT.

This sequence joins TRBV19 and TRBJ1-2; D might be TRBD1 (5 bases). The V and J ends lost 5 bases and 7 bases respectively, with 11 bases between them. The CDR3 totals 12 residues. CDR1 LNHDA and CDR2 SQIVND come from the germline V gene (reference sequence). CDR3: CASSVGAFGYTF. The CDR3 nucleotides are TGTGCCAGTAGTGTTGGGGCTTTTGGCTACACCTTC.

The chain joins TRBV9 to TRBJ2-1, with TRBD2 identical over 15 bases. CDR1 is SGDLS and CDR2 is YYNGEE in the germline V gene. J was trimmed by 12 bases and V by 4 bases; bases with no gene match: 8. This CDR3 comprises 15 residues. The CDR3 nucleotides are TGTGCCAGCAGCTCCGGGACTAGCGGGAGGCGAGGGCAGTTCTTC. Its protein is CASSSGTSGRRGQFF.

This sequence joins TRBV18 and TRBJ1-1; D is unclear. The CDR3 is made up of 14 amino acids. Germline assignment: CDR1 KGHSH and CDR2 LQKENI. The V gene lost 2 bases and the J gene lost 0 bases, with 7 bases spanning the gap. The CDR3 DNA is TGTGCCAGCTCACCATACCAGGTGAACACTGAAGCTTTCTTT. Its protein is CASSPYQVNTEAFF.

The chain joins TRBV25-1 to TRBJ2-3, with D possibly matching TRBD2 (5 bases). CDR3 length: 15 residues. Trimming pared 0 bases from V and 4 bases from J, leaving 11 bases between. Germline V gene data show CDR1 as MGHDK and CDR2 as SYGVNS. The CDR3 nucleotides read TGTGCCAGCAGTGAATATGCTAGCCCCGCAGATACGCAGTATTTT. Translating gives CASSEYASPADTQYF.

This chain joins TRBV27 and TRBJ2-2; 12 bases agree with TRBD2. After removal of 8 bases from V and 7 bases from J, the junction contained 5 bases not matched to a gene. The CDR3 is 14 amino acids. Germline V gene sequence: CDR1 MNHEY, CDR2 SMNVEV (reference sequence). The CDR3 spells CASRWTSGNGELFF. DNA of the CDR3: TGTGCCAGCCGATGGACTAGCGGGAACGGGGAGCTGTTTTTT.

This clone has a handful of counts. The rearrangement uses TRBV2 and TRBJ2-7, with D unresolved. The CDR3 length is 14 residues. Germline loops: CDR1 SNHLY, CDR2 FYNNEI. The ends were cut back, 2 bases at V and 4 bases at J, with 12 bases in the middle. CDR3 region: CASSELGITYEQYF. As DNA, the CDR3 is TGTGCCAGCAGTGAATTGGGAATCACTTACGAGCAGTACTTC.

CDR3 in amino acids: CASSDSYQTGILTEAFF. CDR3 in DNA: TGTGCCAGCAGTGACTCCTACCAGACAGGGATCCTTACTGAAGCTTTCTTT. V is TRBV6-4 and J is TRBJ1-1, with 7 bases identical to TRBD1. This CDR3 has 17 residues. CDR1 is MRHNA and CDR2 is SNTAGT in the germline V gene. The V gene end was trimmed by 0 bases and the J gene end by 5 bases; junction bases not matched to a gene: 12.

The V call is TRBV7-9, the J call TRBJ2-1, with 8 bases fitting TRBD1. This CDR3 comprises 15 residues. Trimming took 5 bases from V and 1 from J; bases not matched to a gene: 4. The germline V gene has CDR1 SEHNR and CDR2 FQNEAQ (reference sequence). CDR3 DNA: TGTGCCAGCAGCGCCTGGGACAGGTCCTACAATGAGCAGTTCTTC. Protein product: CASSAWDRSYNEQFF.

The chain joins TRBV5-1 to TRBJ2-2; no clear D. The CDR3 spans 14 residues. Trimming took off 0 bases at V and 2 bases at J, with 5 bases between the two ends. Per the germline V gene, CDR1 is SGHRS and CDR2 is YFSETQ. In DNA form, the CDR3 reads TGCGCCAGCAGCTTGGGTTATAACACCGGGGAGCTGTTTTTT. It encodes CASSLGYNTGELFF.

The rearrangement uses TRBV19 and TRBJ2-1; the match to TRBD2 covers 9 bases. In germline, CDR1 is LNHDA, CDR2 SQIVND (reference sequence). CDR3 length equals 15 residues. V gave up 3 bases and J gave up 9 bases; unmatched junction bases: 9. CDR3 region: CASSILAGGPGEQFF. DNA of the CDR3: TGTGCCAGTAGTATCTTGGCGGGAGGGCCCGGTGAGCAGTTCTTC.

V is TRBV4-1 and J is TRBJ2-1, with a weak D call TRBD1 (6 bases). The V and J ends lost 1 base and 10 bases respectively, with 20 bases between them. Germline V gives CDR1 MGHRA, CDR2 YSYEKL. This CDR3 comprises 16 residues. DNA for the CDR3: TGCGCCAGCAGCCAAGGTGTGGGGGACACAGCACGGGAGCAGTTCTTC. Its translation is CASSQGVGDTAREQFF.